Below, 17 T cell receptor beta chains from the same sample are listed, as sequenced in a study of blood T cell repertoires in COVID-19. Generated by immunoSEQ multiplex PCR, the TCRdb table keeps only in-frame clones and is missing some. The table has roughly 400,000 clones, 90% seen once. The material sequenced was PBMCs or T cells enriched from blood (not recorded which). All receptors come from a man between 18 and 29 years old who had recovered from COVID-19.

The chain uses TRBV3-1 (or the pseudogene TRBV3-2) and TRBJ1-1, with 7 nucleotides matching TRBD1. Germline CDR1 reads LGHDT; CDR2 reads YNNKEL (reference sequence). CDR3 length: 13 amino acids. Trimming at V came to 1 base and at J to 7 bases, leaving 3 bases not matched to a gene. The CDR3 DNA sequence: TGTGCCAGCAGCCAAGGGCAGGGGGGTGAAGCTTTCTTT. This gives the protein CASSQGQGGEAFF.

This chain links TRBV29-1 with TRBJ2-3; 12 positions match TRBD1. This CDR3 spans 14 amino acids. V was pared by 6 bases and J by 4 bases, with 5 bases of the junction left unmatched. Per germline, CDR1 SQVTM and CDR2 ANQGSEA. The CDR3 coding sequence is TGCAGCGTCGTGGGACAGGGGGCGTCAGATACGCAGTATTTT. Protein product: CSVVGQGASDTQYF.

The CDR3 sequence: CASNPPGQALYGYTF. In DNA form, the CDR3 reads TGTGCCAGCAACCCCCCGGGACAGGCCCTCTATGGCTACACCTTC. V usage is TRBV2 and J usage is TRBJ1-2, with TRBD1 matching 8 bases. In germline, CDR1 is SNHLY, CDR2 FYNNEI. The CDR3 length is 15 residues. After removal of 7 bases from V and 4 bases from J, the junction contained 11 bases not matched to a gene.

This rearrangement joins TRBV29-1 to TRBJ1-1, with D perhaps TRBD1 (6 bases). The CDR3 runs 16 residues. Germline CDR1 and CDR2: SQVTM and ANQGSEA. The germline V and J ends were trimmed by 4 bases and 6 bases, with 24 bases remaining between them. CDR3 amino acids: CSVVSGGATKGSEAFF. The CDR3 coding sequence is TGCAGCGTTGTTTCGGGGGGCGCGACTAAAGGGTCTGAAGCTTTCTTT.

V is TRBV16 and J is TRBJ2-7, with TRBD1 identical over 10 bases. Germline V lookup: CDR1 KGHSY, CDR2 FQNENV. CDR3 length: 14 residues. After removal of 4 bases from V and 6 bases from J, the junction contained 6 bases not matched to a gene. The CDR3 DNA is TGTGCCAGCAGCCTACCCGGACAGGGGGTCGAGCAGTACTTC. It yields the protein CASSLPGQGVEQYF.

The V gene is TRBV6-2 or TRBV6-3, the J gene TRBJ2-1; D gene uncertain. There are 15 residues in the CDR3. Per germline, CDR1 MNHEY and CDR2 SVGEGT. V was shortened by 4 bases and J by 0 bases, with 10 bases between the two germline ends. CDR3 loop: CASSFQAPSYNEQFF. CDR3 sequence (DNA): TGTGCCAGCAGTTTCCAAGCTCCCTCCTACAATGAGCAGTTCTTC.

The table lists this clone with a count of one. The V gene is TRBV6-6, the J gene TRBJ1-2; tentative D call: TRBD1 (5 bases). V dropped 5 bases and J dropped 2 bases, with 9 bases sitting between them. The CDR3 contains 13 residues. The germline CDR1 and CDR2 sequences are MNHNY and SVGAGI (reference sequence). The CDR3 sequence: CASSPGQNYGYTF. CDR3 DNA: TGTGCCAGCAGTCCAGGGCAGAACTATGGCTACACCTTC.

This clone was seen a single time. This chain joins TRBV5-1 and TRBJ1-3; D not resolved. The germline V and J ends were trimmed by 0 bases and 2 bases, with 21 bases remaining between them. Germline-derived CDR1 and CDR2 are SGHRS and YFSETQ. The CDR3 covers 19 residues. CDR3 sequence reads: CASSLAHFLYGLTGNTIYF. CDR3 bases: TGCGCCAGCAGCTTGGCCCACTTCTTATACGGTCTTACTGGAAACACCATATATTTT. Full variable domain (rest looked up from reference TRBV5-1 and TRBJ1-3): KAGVTQTPRYLIKTRGQQVTLSCSPISGHRSVSWYQQTPGQGLQFLFEYFSETQRNKGNFPGRFSGRQFSNSRSEMNVSTLELGDSALYLCASSLAHFLYGLTGNTIYFGEGSWLTVV.

The chain is built from TRBV19 and TRBJ1-5; unclear D gene. Trimming shortened V by 3 bases and J by 6 bases, and 9 bases separated the two germline ends. Germline CDR1 is LNHDA and CDR2 is SQIVND (reference sequence). This CDR3 is built from 13 residues. For the CDR3, the DNA is TGTGCCAGTAGTATCCGAGGGTCTCAGCCCCAGCATTTT. Protein sequence: CASSIRGSQPQHF. Variable domain in full (rest from reference TRBV19 and TRBJ1-5): DGGITQSPKYLFRKEGQNVTLSCEQNLNHDAMYWYRQDPGQGLRLIYYSQIVNDFQKGDIAEGYSVSREKKESFPLTVTSAQKNPTAFYLCASSIRGSQPQHFGDGTRLSIL.

This clone was counted once. The chain joins TRBV28 to TRBJ1-5; 8 bases map to TRBD1. J was trimmed by 0 bases and V by 10 bases; bases with no gene match: 20. CDR1 and CDR2 (germline): MDHEN, SYDVKM. The CDR3 length is 19 residues. The CDR3 is CAIGGIPGQASYSNQPQHF. The CDR3 nucleotides read TGTGCCATAGGGGGTATCCCGGGACAGGCATCCTATAGCAATCAGCCCCAGCATTTT.

CDR3 nucleotide sequence: TGTGCCAGTAACCGGGACAGGGAAAGCAATCAGCCCCAGCATTTT. Translating gives CASNRDRESNQPQHF. The chain is built from TRBV6-5 and TRBJ1-5; 9 nucleotides align to TRBD1. The CDR3 sequence is 15 residues long. Germline CDR1 is MNHEY and CDR2 is SVGAGI. The junction had 7 bases not matched to a gene; V was cut back by 9 bases and J by 1 base.

The chain joins TRBV9 to TRBJ2-7; possibly TRBD2 for D (5 bases). Germline loops: CDR1 SGDLS, CDR2 YYNGEE. V was shortened by 4 bases and J by 5 bases, with 19 bases between the two germline ends. This CDR3 contains 15 residues. DNA of the CDR3: TGTGCCAGCAGCCCCGGGGTGAAGGGAGCCCACGAGCAGTACTTC. Residues: CASSPGVKGAHEQYF.

This clone was observed a few times. This chain links TRBV7-6 with TRBJ2-2; D perhaps matches TRBD2 (6 bases). The CDR3 loop spans 16 amino acids. Germline V gene data show CDR1 as SGHVS and CDR2 as FNYEAQ. V lost 4 bases and J lost 7, with 19 bases in between. CDR3 DNA: TGTGCCAGCAGCTCTCGCGGGACCGCTTGGGTCGGGGAGCTGTTTTTT. Translating it yields CASSSRGTAWVGELFF. Supplemented by reference TRBV7-6 and TRBJ2-2, the full variable domain reads GAGVSQSPRYKVTKRGQDVALRCDPISGHVSLYWYRQALGQGPEFLTYFNYEAQQDKSGLPNDRFSAERPEGSISTLTIQRTEQRDSAMYRCASSSRGTAWVGELFFGEGSRLTVL.

This chain uses TRBV11-2 with TRBJ1-1, with D maybe TRBD1 (5 bases). CDR3 length: 13 residues. Germline values: CDR1 SGHAT, CDR2 FQNNGV. Between the trimmed V and J ends, which lost 5 bases and 5 bases, there was a span of 12 bases. The CDR3 nucleotides read TGTGCCAGCAGCCCACGAACAGGAACTGAAGCTTTCTTT. This gives the protein CASSPRTGTEAFF.

The chain recombines TRBV20-1 with TRBJ2-2; possible D gene TRBD1, 5 bases. Germline V gene data show CDR1 as DFQATT and CDR2 as SNEGSKA (reference sequence). The CDR3 runs 11 residues. The germline V and J ends were trimmed by 5 bases and 7 bases, with 8 bases remaining between them. The CDR3 DNA is TGCAGTGCTCAAAGGGGCGGGGAGCTGTTTTTT. It codes for CSAQRGGELFF.

This clone was picked up a small number of times. The chain joins TRBV30 to TRBJ1-6; a possible D gene is TRBD1 (5 bases). Germline-derived CDR1 and CDR2 are GTSNPN and SVGIG (reference sequence). This CDR3 has 13 amino acids. The V end lost 5 bases, the J end lost 8 bases, and 13 bases lay between the germline ends. DNA of the CDR3: TGTGCCTGGGCCGGAGGGGTGGATTCACCCCTCCACTTT. It translates to CAWAGGVDSPLHF.

J is TRBJ2-2 and V is TRBV5-1, with D possibly matching TRBD2 (5 bases). There are 14 residues in the CDR3. V lost 3 bases, J lost 3 bases, and 9 bases lay in between. Germline CDR1 reads SGHRS; CDR2 reads YFSETQ. CDR3 loop: CASSSWTDTGELFF. In nucleotides, the CDR3 is TGCGCCAGCAGCTCCTGGACTGACACCGGGGAGCTGTTTTTT.